The 8 T cell receptor beta chains in this list originate from one sample, sequenced in a study of long-term antiretroviral therapy in people with HIV. Version v3.0 of the immunoSEQ assay ran at survey level. Clones were sequenced by immunoSEQ multiplex PCR, and TCRdb holds only the in-frame ones, with some missing. In the table there are fewer than 25,000 clones, about 86% of which are singletons. Sequences were derived from unsorted PBMCs, sampled 1.2 years after starting antiretroviral therapy. These receptors all come from a man aged 50-60 years with HIV.

The chain is built from TRBV28 and TRBJ1-4; no reliable D call. With 5 bases removed from V and 8 bases from J, the gap between germline ends came to 15 bases. Germline CDR1 is MDHEN and CDR2 is SYDVKM. The CDR3 length is 14 residues. CDR3 in DNA: TGTGCCAGCAGTCTCACGGTGATCGGGGAAAAACTGTTTTTT. It translates to CASSLTVIGEKLFF.

The V and J genes are TRBV5-4 and TRBJ2-1; TRBD1 matches at 7 bases. The germline V gene encodes CDR1 SGHNT and CDR2 YYREEE (reference sequence). This CDR3 has 15 residues. J lost 1 base, V lost 4 bases, and 5 bases had no gene match. CDR3 region: CASSPRQGSYNEQFF. The CDR3 nucleotides read TGTGCCAGCAGCCCTCGACAGGGATCCTACAATGAGCAGTTCTTC.

This clone was seen a few times. Here the CDR3 DNA reads TGCGCCAGCAGGGCCGCGGTGAGGGACTACGAGCAGTACTTC. It is translated as CASRAAVRDYEQYF. The chain has TRBV5-1 and TRBJ2-7, with D maybe TRBD2 (5 bases). The CDR3 is made up of 14 amino acids. Germline V gene data show CDR1 as SGHRS and CDR2 as YFSETQ. Deletions cut 5 bases from V and 3 bases from J, with 15 bases between.

This clone was recorded once. This chain connects TRBV2 to TRBJ1-5, with 7 bases lining up with TRBD1. Germline trimming cut 3 bases from V and 2 bases from J; bases unmatched to any gene: 4. CDR3 length: 15 residues. CDR1 and CDR2 from the germline V gene are SNHLY and FYNNEI. The CDR3 protein is CASSDEGAGNQPQHF. CDR3 DNA sequence: TGTGCCAGCAGTGATGAGGGGGCCGGCAATCAGCCCCAGCATTTT.

The V and J genes are TRBV19 and TRBJ2-7, with D possibly TRBD1 on 7 matching bases. Trimming removed 4 bases at V and 3 bases at J, with 16 bases between. The CDR3 length is 15 residues. The germline V gene encodes CDR1 LNHDA and CDR2 SQIVND (reference sequence). The CDR3 nucleotides are TGTGCCAGTAGTACCGGCGGGGACAGCGGCTACGAGCAGTACTTC. Its protein product is CASSTGGDSGYEQYF.

The chain is built from TRBV9 and TRBJ2-7; 11 positions agree with TRBD1. The germline gives CDR1 SGDLS, CDR2 YYNGEE. The CDR3 extends over 15 amino acids. The trim removed 2 bases at V and 3 bases at J, leaving 4 bases unmatched. The chain's CDR3 is CASSVGQGGGYEQYF. The CDR3 DNA sequence: TGTGCCAGCAGCGTGGGACAGGGGGGAGGCTACGAGCAGTACTTC.

The V gene is TRBV27, the J gene TRBJ1-5; D call uncertain. The V end lost 6 bases, the J end lost 0 bases, and 18 bases lay between the germline ends. CDR3 length: 17 amino acids. Germline CDR1 and CDR2: MNHEY and SMNVEV (reference sequence). The CDR3 sequence is CASRVGWADYSNQPQHF. Here the CDR3 DNA reads TGTGCCAGCAGAGTCGGCTGGGCAGATTATAGCAATCAGCCCCAGCATTTT.

The rearrangement joins TRBV6-5 to TRBJ2-2; D is undetermined. Germline-derived CDR1 and CDR2 are MNHEY and SVGAGI. Trimming stripped 3 bases from V and 2 bases from J, with 1 base between. The CDR3 contains 12 residues. Here the CDR3 reads CASSYNTGELFF. DNA of the CDR3: TGTGCCAGCAGTTATAACACCGGGGAGCTGTTTTTT.